This section outlines one TCR beta chain sequence together with its context. As yet, its antigen is unknown. The sample is drawn from a study of siplizumab effects on memory and regulatory T cells. Study-wide findings and caveats: The naive T cell population seemed more diverse than memory cells and seemed a major contributor to the alloresponse. Roughly 75-95% of proliferating clones (CD4+ or CD8+) could not be assigned a naive or memory phenotype. Controls showed an average of approximately 28% Treg-derived mappable alloreactive CD4+ clones, while siplizumab showed about 75%.

The V gene lost 5 bases and the J gene lost 1 base, with 9 bases spanning the gap. The length of the CDR3 is 13 residues. Per the germline V gene, CDR1 is MNHEY and CDR2 is SMNVEV (reference sequence). Repertoires were generated with immunoSEQ multiplex PCR, while TCRdb's copy carries only in-frame clones and drops some. The profile shows about 80,000 clones, 95% of them singletons. This rearrangement joins TRBV27 to TRBJ2-7; no clear D gene. This clonotype was sampled from a human donor in good health. The sequenced sample was CD8+ T cells sorted from blood. CDR3 amino acids: CASSIHGSYEQYF. CDR3 bases: TGTGCCAGCAGTATCCATGGTTCCTACGAGCAGTACTTC.